Here is one TCR beta chain with its context. Its antigen is not yet known. Base qualities are not recorded, but no much larger clone differs from it by a single base. The trial excluded patients who had a history of autoimmune disease or who were on systemic immunosuppression. Peripheral blood for TCR sequencing was drawn from every dose cohort at baseline, at cycle 4 day 1 and at cycle 7 day 1. The samples were taken from a phase I, first-in-human, multicenter, open-label dose-escalation trial of ivuxolimab. Adults with locally advanced or metastatic head and neck squamous cell, hepatocellular, melanoma or renal cell carcinoma were enrolled in the trial. Before TCR sequencing, CD4+ T cells and CD8+ T cells were sorted from peripheral blood as separate populations. The source of the sample is a study of OX40 agonist ivuxolimab in advanced cancers. Describing the broader study: The costimulatory receptor OX40 (CD134) was targeted by ivuxolimab, a fully human IgG2 agonistic monoclonal antibody. The paper covers the monotherapy dose-escalation part of the phase I ivuxolimab trial, which included N of about 50 patients. Patients were allowed to have had prior anti-PD-1, anti-PD-L1 or anti-CTLA-4 therapy, and approximately 40% of the dose-escalation patients had been treated with checkpoint inhibitors. Peripheral TCRbeta sequencing aimed to test whether ivuxolimab altered TCR sequence diversity and caused clonal T-cell expansion. Of the roughly 54 patients in dose escalation, around 20 had hepatocellular carcinoma, some 15 had melanoma, 9 had renal cell carcinoma and 9 had head and neck cancer. Intravenous ivuxolimab was administered to patients every 2 weeks at six dose levels: 0.01, 0.1, 0.3, 1.5, 3 and 10 mg/kg. Partial responses occurred in three dose-escalation patients: two with cutaneous melanoma and one with hepatocellular carcinoma. In the dose-escalation cohort, 82.7% of patients were male, and the mean age was approximately 60 years, with a range of roughly 20 to 80. What the work shows at the level of the full study, not this receptor alone: The antigen specificity of the peripheral T cells that underwent clonal expansion was not determined. At doses of 0.1 to 3.0 mg/kg, clonal expansion of both CD4+ and CD8+ T cells in blood was seen between baseline and week 6. After ivuxolimab, expanded clones were on average more numerous among CD8+ T cells than among CD4+ T cells. Low levels of normalized T-cell clonal expansion were also shown by some nonresponding patients. In the 0.1-3.0 mg/kg groups, partial responders were among the patients with the lowest normalized peripheral clonal expansion, particularly in CD8+ T cells.

From the germline V gene, CDR1 is SGHRS and CDR2 is YFSETQ. Inclusive of the bounding cysteine and phenylalanine, the CDR3 is 14 residues long. Only CDR3 DNA is held: 42 bases, read in frame from base 1. The trim is 0 bases for V and 4 bases for J, with a gap of 7 bases between the germline ends. Genomic DNA was isolated from the sorted cells so that the TCRbeta CDR3 region could be sequenced. TCRbeta CDR3 regions were sequenced using the immunoSEQ Assay. TCRdb stores this immuneACCESS table with in-frame sequences only. Part of the clones is absent; in the studies checked, under half of the shortfall reflects unresolved V genes, and no reason is known for the rest. This sample holds 75,000 to 100,000 clones; about 90% were observed only once. Around 6% of the sample belongs to the ten largest clones.

Recombination connected TRBV5-1 to TRBJ2-2, with no reliable assignment of the D segment. The receptor was derived from an adult with an advanced solid tumor such as melanoma, head and neck, liver or kidney cancer. Source: CD4+ or CD8+ T cells sorted from blood, taken in a trial of the OX40 agonist ivuxolimab. CDR3 sequence: CASSLVPSTGELFF. The bases are TGCGCCAGCAGCTTGGTCCCAAGCACCGGGGAGCTGTTTTTT.